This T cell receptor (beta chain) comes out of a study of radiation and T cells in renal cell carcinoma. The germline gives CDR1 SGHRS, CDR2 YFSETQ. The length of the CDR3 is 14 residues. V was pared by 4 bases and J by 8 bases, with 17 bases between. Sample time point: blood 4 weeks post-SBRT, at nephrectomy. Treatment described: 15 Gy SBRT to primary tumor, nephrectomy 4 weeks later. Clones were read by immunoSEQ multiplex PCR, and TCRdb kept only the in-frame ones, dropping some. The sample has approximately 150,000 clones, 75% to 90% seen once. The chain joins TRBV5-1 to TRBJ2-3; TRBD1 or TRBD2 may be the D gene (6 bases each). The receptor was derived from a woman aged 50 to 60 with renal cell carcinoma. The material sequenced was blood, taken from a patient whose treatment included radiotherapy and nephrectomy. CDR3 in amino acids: CASSETSEGGTQYF. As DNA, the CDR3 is TGCGCCAGCAGCGAGACTAGTGAGGGGGGTACGCAGTATTTT. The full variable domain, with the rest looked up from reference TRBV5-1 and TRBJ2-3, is KAGVTQTPRYLIKTRGQQVTLSCSPISGHRSVSWYQQTPGQGLQFLFEYFSETQRNKGNFPGRFSGRQFSNSRSEMNVSTLELGDSALYLCASSETSEGGTQYFGPGTRLTVL.